This TCR beta chain was found in a study of cytomegalovirus exposure and HLA in healthy donors. On this clone itself: Its antigen is still unknown.

PCR employed 60 Vbeta and 13 Jbeta primers. Sequencing used immunoSEQ multiplex PCR; TCRdb keeps in-frame clones, though not all of them. The sample lists under 200,000 clones; approximately 78% were seen once. The CDR3 spans 14 residues. V lost 5 bases and J lost 1, with 8 bases in between. Germline CDR1 SGHTA, CDR2 FQGNSA. Study-wide findings and caveats: Across donors, presence/absence analyses took sequencing depth to be roughly uniform.

The chain has TRBV7-2 and TRBJ2-2, with D maybe TRBD1 (6 bases). This clonotype was sampled from a woman in her forties in good health and CMV-seronegative. Input material: PBMCs. CDR3 sequence (DNA): TGTGCCAGCAGCCTGGGACAGAACACCGGGGAGCTGTTTTTT. This translates into CASSLGQNTGELFF.